One sample yielded the 21 T cell receptor beta chains listed below, sequenced in a study of cytomegalovirus exposure and HLA in healthy donors. Researchers ran the PCR with 60 Vbeta and 13 Jbeta primers. Assay: immunoSEQ multiplex PCR; the TCRdb copy retains only in-frame clones and omits some. Here the sample spans fewer than 140,000 clones, around 75% being singletons. Sequenced sample: PBMCs. Receptors originate from a middle-aged man in good health and CMV-seronegative.

The chain joins TRBV7-6 to TRBJ2-1; 7 bases fit TRBD2. Germline assignment: CDR1 SGHVS and CDR2 FNYEAQ. The CDR3 sequence is 14 residues long. J was trimmed by 3 bases and V by 1 base; bases with no gene match: 0. The CDR3 DNA sequence: TGTGCCAGCAGCTTAGGGACTAGCTACAATGAGCAGTTCTTC. Its protein is CASSLGTSYNEQFF.

This clone came up a few times. The chain recombines TRBV4-2 with TRBJ1-1, with TRBD1 identical over 9 bases. The CDR3 is 16 amino acids. V dropped 1 base and J dropped 4; count of bases not matched to a gene: 7. Germline loops: CDR1 LGHNA, CDR2 YNFKEQ. The CDR3 bases are TGTGCCAGCAGCCAAGTTCACAGGGGGCTGGGCACTGAAGCTTTCTTT. It yields the protein CASSQVHRGLGTEAFF.

This sequence joins TRBV5-1 and TRBJ1-1, with TRBD1 matching 8 bases. The J segment lost 8 bases and the V segment lost 2 bases, leaving 5 bases of the junction unmatched. The germline gives CDR1 SGHRS, CDR2 YFSETQ. CDR3 length: 13 amino acids. The DNA of the CDR3 is TGCGCCAGCAGCTTCCAGACAGGGGAAGAAGCTTTCTTT. Translating it yields CASSFQTGEEAFF.

J is TRBJ1-2 and V is TRBV15; 8 bases align to TRBD1. There are 15 residues in the CDR3. V shed 1 base and J 4 bases; nucleotides not matched to a gene: 5. Per germline, CDR1 LNHNV and CDR2 YYDKDF (reference sequence). The CDR3 DNA is TGTGCCACCAGCAGAGTTCGACAGGGGATCTATGGCTACACCTTC. Translated, it gives CATSRVRQGIYGYTF.

As to this clone: Given a much more abundant clone one base away, this may be a read error. The rearrangement joins TRBV5-1 to TRBJ1-1; tentatively, D is TRBD1 (6 bases). The CDR3 contains 12 residues. Per germline, CDR1 SGHRS and CDR2 YFSETQ. V lost 0 bases and J 7 bases, leaving 7 bases between the germline ends. The CDR3 here is CASSLVQGEAFF. The CDR3 region has the DNA TGCGCCAGCAGCTTGGTACAGGGTGAAGCTTTCTTT.

This chain links TRBV5-1 with TRBJ2-7; 12 nucleotides match TRBD2. V trimming: 0 bases; J trimming: 4 bases; junction bases outside the gene matches: 2. The CDR3 runs to 15 residues. Germline CDR1 is SGHRS and CDR2 is YFSETQ. In DNA form, the CDR3 reads TGCGCCAGCAGCTTGGAAACTAGCGGGGGGTACGAGCAGTACTTC. Amino acids: CASSLETSGGYEQYF.

V and J are TRBV19 and TRBJ2-5; D is undetermined. This CDR3 comprises 13 residues. Trimming shortened V by 2 bases and J by 1 base, and 5 bases separated the two germline ends. Germline lookup yields CDR1 LNHDA and CDR2 SQIVND (reference sequence). CDR3: CASSITAQETQYF. CDR3 bases: TGTGCCAGTAGTATAACAGCCCAAGAGACCCAGTACTTC.

This rearrangement joins TRBV19 to TRBJ2-7, with TRBD1 matching 11 bases. Trimming at V came to 7 bases and at J to 7 bases, leaving 9 bases not matched to a gene. There are 14 residues in the CDR3. CDR1 and CDR2 (germline): LNHDA, SQIVND (reference sequence). In nucleotides, the CDR3 is TGTGCCAGTAACCCCCCGGACAGGGGGCGGGAGCAGTACTTC. Its protein product is CASNPPDRGREQYF. Variable domain in full (rest from reference TRBV19 and TRBJ2-7): DGGITQSPKYLFRKEGQNVTLSCEQNLNHDAMYWYRQDPGQGLRLIYYSQIVNDFQKGDIAEGYSVSREKKESFPLTVTSAQKNPTAFYLCASNPPDRGREQYFGPGTRLTVT.

V usage is TRBV9 and J usage is TRBJ2-1; 8 bases map to TRBD2. The CDR3 length is 16 residues. In germline, CDR1 is SGDLS, CDR2 YYNGEE. J lost 7 bases, V lost 0 bases, and 9 bases had no gene match. The CDR3 DNA reads as TGTGCCAGCAGCGTAGAGAAGCGGGGGCCGACGAATGAGCAGTTCTTC. Translated: CASSVEKRGPTNEQFF.

The chain links TRBV29-1 to TRBJ2-3; D unclear. The germline V gene has CDR1 SQVTM and CDR2 ANQGSEA. Deletions cut 4 bases from V and 4 bases from J, with 3 bases between. This CDR3 spans 10 amino acids. CDR3 region: CSVAADTQYF. CDR3 coding DNA: TGCAGCGTTGCGGCAGATACGCAGTATTTT.

The CDR3 bases are TGTGCCAGCAGCCCCCGGGGAACCTACAATGAGCAGTTCTTC. Protein: CASSPRGTYNEQFF. V usage is TRBV11-2 and J usage is TRBJ2-1, with D tentatively TRBD2 (5 bases). The V and J ends lost 5 bases and 2 bases respectively, with 10 bases between them. The CDR3 length is 14 residues. Germline CDR1 is SGHAT and CDR2 is FQNNGV.

This clone was found a few times. V gene TRBV5-8 combines with J gene TRBJ1-3, with 7 bases identical to TRBD1. The CDR3 is 16 amino acids. V shed 5 bases, J shed 0 bases, and the junction held 8 bases outside the gene matches. Germline CDR1 and CDR2: SGHTS and YDEGEE. CDR3 protein: CASSYWTGRSGNTIYF. CDR3 nucleotide sequence: TGTGCCAGCAGTTATTGGACAGGCCGCTCTGGAAACACCATATATTTT.

This sequence joins TRBV5-4 and TRBJ1-2; D remains ambiguous. V was pared by 3 bases and J by 8 bases, with 14 bases between. The CDR3 runs to 13 residues. In germline, CDR1 is SGHNT, CDR2 YYREEE (reference sequence). The chain's CDR3 is CASSSGGPRGYTF. The DNA of the CDR3 is TGTGCCAGCAGCTCCGGCGGTCCTAGGGGCTACACCTTC.

The chain carries TRBV10-3 and TRBJ1-2; D uncertain. The CDR3 sequence is 13 residues long. V shed 5 bases and J shed 7 bases, with 14 bases lying between them. The germline gives CDR1 ENHRY, CDR2 SYGVKD. The CDR3 DNA is TGTGCCATCAGTAATATAGGGAGTACTGGCTACACCTTC. This sequence encodes CAISNIGSTGYTF.

The chain links TRBV5-1 to TRBJ2-5; 7 bases align to TRBD2. Germline CDR1 reads SGHRS; CDR2 reads YFSETQ. Unmatched junction bases numbered 11, after V lost 4 bases and J lost 5 bases. CDR3 length equals 15 residues. The DNA of the CDR3 is TGCGCCAGCAGCGCGCCTGAGGCGGGGGTTGAGACCCAGTACTTC. It encodes CASSAPEAGVETQYF. Full variable domain (rest looked up from reference TRBV5-1 and TRBJ2-5): KAGVTQTPRYLIKTRGQQVTLSCSPISGHRSVSWYQQTPGQGLQFLFEYFSETQRNKGNFPGRFSGRQFSNSRSEMNVSTLELGDSALYLCASSAPEAGVETQYFGPGTRLLVL.

In nucleotides, the CDR3 is TGTGCCAGCAGCCAAGATATAGCGGGCACAGATACGCAGTATTTT. It encodes CASSQDIAGTDTQYF. This chain joins TRBV14 and TRBJ2-3, with D possibly being TRBD2 (6 bases). With 0 bases removed from V and 1 base from J, the gap between germline ends came to 8 bases. The CDR3 runs to 15 residues. The germline gives CDR1 SGHDN, CDR2 FVKESK.

The chain combines TRBV28 with TRBJ1-1, with TRBD1 identical over 7 bases. V was clipped by 6 bases and J by 4 bases; unmatched bases: 8. Germline lookup yields CDR1 MDHEN and CDR2 SYDVKM. The CDR3 covers 14 residues. The CDR3 protein is CASRAGDSATEAFF. The CDR3 DNA is TGTGCCAGCAGGGCAGGGGACAGCGCCACTGAAGCTTTCTTT.

The rearrangement uses TRBV4-2 and TRBJ2-3; 12 bases are a match to TRBD2. CDR3 length: 17 residues. V was clipped by 6 bases and J by 1 base; unmatched bases: 8. Germline V gives CDR1 LGHNA, CDR2 YNFKEQ. CDR3 protein: CASRRTSGNTGTDTQYF. CDR3 nucleotide sequence: TGTGCCAGCAGGCGGACTAGCGGGAACACCGGCACAGATACGCAGTATTTT.

The rearrangement uses TRBV19 and TRBJ1-5, with D tentatively TRBD1 (6 bases). Trimming cost V 0 bases and J 10 bases, with 10 bases left between them. CDR3 size: 13 residues. Germline V CDR1 and CDR2: LNHDA, SQIVND (reference sequence). The DNA of the CDR3 is TGTGCCAGTAGTATAGAGCGCAGGGGTCCCCAGCATTTT. This encodes CASSIERRGPQHF.

The CDR3 nucleotides read TGTGCCAGCAGTGCCAGGACAGTTACTAACTATGGCTACACCTTC. Its translation: CASSARTVTNYGYTF. The V call is TRBV2, the J call TRBJ1-2, with D maybe TRBD1 (6 bases). Per the germline V gene, CDR1 is SNHLY and CDR2 is FYNNEI. The CDR3 covers 15 residues. V gave up 4 bases and J gave up 0 bases, with 12 bases separating them.

This clone was seen a handful of times. J is TRBJ1-6 and V is TRBV5-6; 7 bases map to TRBD1. The CDR3 runs to 14 residues. Germline CDR1 SGHDT, CDR2 YYEEEE. V gave up 4 bases and J gave up 5 bases; unmatched junction bases: 3. CDR3 in amino acids: CASSVGQNNSPLHF. CDR3 DNA: TGTGCCAGCAGCGTGGGACAGAATAATTCACCCCTCCACTTT.